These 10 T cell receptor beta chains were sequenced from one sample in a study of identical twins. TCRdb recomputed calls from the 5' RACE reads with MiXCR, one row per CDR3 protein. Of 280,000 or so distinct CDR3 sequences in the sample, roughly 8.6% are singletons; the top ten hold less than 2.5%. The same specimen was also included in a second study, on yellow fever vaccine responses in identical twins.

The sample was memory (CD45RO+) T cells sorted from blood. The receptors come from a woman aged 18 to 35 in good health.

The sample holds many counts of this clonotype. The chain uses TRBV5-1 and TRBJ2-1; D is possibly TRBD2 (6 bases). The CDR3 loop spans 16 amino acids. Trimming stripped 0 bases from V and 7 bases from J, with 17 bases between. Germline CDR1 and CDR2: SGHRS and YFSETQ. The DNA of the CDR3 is TGCGCCAGCAGCTTGGCCATCGGGGGAGGTGGGAATGAGCAGTTCTTC. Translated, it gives CASSLAIGGGGNEQFF.

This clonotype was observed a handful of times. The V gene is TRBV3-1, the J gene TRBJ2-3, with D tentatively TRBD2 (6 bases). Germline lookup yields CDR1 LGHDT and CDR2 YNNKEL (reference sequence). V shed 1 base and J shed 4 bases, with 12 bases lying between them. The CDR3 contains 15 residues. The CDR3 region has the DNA TGTGCCAGCAGCCAAGGTAGCGGAGACGCAGATACGCAGTATTTT. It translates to CASSQGSGDADTQYF.

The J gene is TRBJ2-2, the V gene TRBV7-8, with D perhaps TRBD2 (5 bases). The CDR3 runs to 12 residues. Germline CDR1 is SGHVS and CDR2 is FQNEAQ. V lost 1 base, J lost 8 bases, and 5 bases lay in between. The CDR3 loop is CASSLGRGELFF. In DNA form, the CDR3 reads TGTGCCAGCAGCTTAGGGAGGGGGGAGCTGTTTTTT.

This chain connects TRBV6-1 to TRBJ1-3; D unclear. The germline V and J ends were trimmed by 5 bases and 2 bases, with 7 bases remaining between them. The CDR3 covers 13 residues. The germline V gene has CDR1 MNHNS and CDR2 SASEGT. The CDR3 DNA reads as TGTGCCAGCAGTCCCCCCCCTGGAAACACCATATATTTT. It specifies CASSPPPGNTIYF.

Written as DNA, the CDR3 is TGTGCCAGCAGCTTCCAAGGGTGGGGCGCCGTCGAGCAGTACGTC. This codes for CASSFQGWGAVEQYV. The J gene is TRBJ2-7, the V gene TRBV7-8, with D possibly matching TRBD1 (5 bases). The CDR3 covers 15 residues. V was cut by 3 bases and J by 6 bases, with 18 bases left in between. Germline assignment: CDR1 SGHVS and CDR2 FQNEAQ.

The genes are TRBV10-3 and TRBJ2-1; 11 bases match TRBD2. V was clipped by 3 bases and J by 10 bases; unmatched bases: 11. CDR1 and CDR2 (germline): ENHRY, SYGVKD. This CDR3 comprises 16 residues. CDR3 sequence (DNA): TGTGCCATCAGTGAACGACTAGCGGGGATACAGGGAGAGCAGTTCTTC. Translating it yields CAISERLAGIQGEQFF.

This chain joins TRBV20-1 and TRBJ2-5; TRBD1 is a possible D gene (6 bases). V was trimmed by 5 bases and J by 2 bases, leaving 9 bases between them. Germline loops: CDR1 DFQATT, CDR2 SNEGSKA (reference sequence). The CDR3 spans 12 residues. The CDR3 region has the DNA TGCAGTGCTGGAGGACAGCAAGAGACCCAGTACTTC. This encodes CSAGGQQETQYF.

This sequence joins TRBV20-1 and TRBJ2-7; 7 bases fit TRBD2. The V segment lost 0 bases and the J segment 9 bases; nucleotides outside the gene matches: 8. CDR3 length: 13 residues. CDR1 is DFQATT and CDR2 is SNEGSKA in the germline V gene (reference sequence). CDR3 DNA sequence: TGCAGTGCTAGAGATTCTGGCGGGAGAGTGCAGTACTTC. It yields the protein CSARDSGGRVQYF.

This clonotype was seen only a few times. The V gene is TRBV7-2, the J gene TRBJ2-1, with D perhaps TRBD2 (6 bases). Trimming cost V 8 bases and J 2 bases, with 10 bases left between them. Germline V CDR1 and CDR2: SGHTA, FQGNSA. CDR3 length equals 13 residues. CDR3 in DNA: TGTGCCAGCTGGGCGGGGACCTACAATGAGCAGTTCTTC. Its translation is CASWAGTYNEQFF.

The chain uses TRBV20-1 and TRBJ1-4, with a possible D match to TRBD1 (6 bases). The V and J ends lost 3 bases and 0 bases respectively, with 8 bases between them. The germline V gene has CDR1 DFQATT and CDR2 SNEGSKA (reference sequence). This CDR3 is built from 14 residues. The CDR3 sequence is CSARGAATNEKLFF. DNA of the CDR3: TGCAGTGCTAGGGGGGCCGCAACTAATGAAAAACTGTTTTTT.